These T cell receptor beta chains were read from a single sample in a study of shared clonotypes between healthy human individuals. Sequencing was performed with immunoSEQ multiplex PCR; in TCRdb, only in-frame clones are kept and a portion is missing. The data hold roughly 2.2 million clones, with about 90% observed a single time. Specimen: naive CD4+ T cells from PBMCs. All receptors derive from a young man in good health. Some clones in this sample may be carry-over from other donors' samples. Each CDR3 is given with its conserved first and last residue. The order of the fields is D gene, J gene, V gene, CDR3 protein, CDR3 DNA. The D gene is left open where the match is weak.

D: NA; J: TRBJ2-6; V: TRBV28; CDR3: CASSPGMGRPSSGANVLTF; DNA: TGTGCCAGCAGCCCTGGCATGGGCCGCCCATCCTCTGGGGCCAACGTCCTGACTTTC
D: NA; J: TRBJ1-3; V: TRBV28; CDR3: CASSLGPANSGNTIYF; DNA: TGTGCCAGCAGTTTAGGACCGGCGAACTCTGGAAACACCATATATTTT
D: NA; J: TRBJ2-1; V: TRBV7-2; CDR3: CASSRRVGESSYNEQFF; DNA: TGTGCCAGCAGCCGCCGGGTGGGGGAGAGCTCCTACAATGAGCAGTTCTTC
D: NA; J: TRBJ1-2; V: TRBV5-6; CDR3: CASSLNGNGYTF; DNA: TGTGCCAGCAGCTTGAATGGAAATGGCTACACCTTC
D: TRBD1; J: TRBJ2-2; V: TRBV18; CDR3: CASSPPSGGMAGELFF; DNA: TGTGCCAGCTCACCACCGTCAGGGGGCATGGCCGGGGAGCTGTTTTTT
D: NA; J: TRBJ2-7; V: TRBV29-1; CDR3: CSVYTGGSYEQYF; DNA: TGCAGCGTTTATACAGGCGGCTCCTACGAGCAGTACTTC
D: TRBD2; J: TRBJ2-1; V: TRBV19; CDR3: CASSIKPSGSLWDEQFF; DNA: TGTGCCAGTAGTATCAAGCCTAGCGGGTCGTTGTGGGATGAGCAGTTCTTC
D: TRBD1; J: TRBJ1-5; V: TRBV7-9; CDR3: CASSSDRGLSNQPQHF; DNA: TGTGCCAGCAGCTCAGACAGGGGCCTTAGCAATCAGCCCCAGCATTTT
D: NA; J: TRBJ1-3; V: TRBV6-5; CDR3: CASSYTGTEVSTIYF; DNA: TGTGCCAGCAGTTACACCGGGACGGAGGTTAGCACCATATATTTT
D: NA; J: TRBJ2-7; V: TRBV5-1; CDR3: CASSRQSPYEQYF; DNA: TGCGCCAGCAGCAGACAGAGCCCCTACGAGCAGTACTTC
D: NA; J: TRBJ1-1; V: TRBV5-1; CDR3: CASSLLGVGNTEAFF; DNA: TGCGCCAGCAGCTTGTTAGGGGTAGGGAACACTGAAGCTTTCTTT
D: NA; J: TRBJ2-2; V: TRBV5-1; CDR3: CASSLPGLTGELFF; DNA: TGCGCCAGCAGCTTGCCAGGACTCACCGGGGAGCTGTTTTTT
D: TRBD2; J: TRBJ2-7; V: TRBV27; CDR3: CASGLAGVYEQYF; DNA: TGTGCCAGCGGACTAGCGGGAGTCTACGAGCAGTACTTC
D: NA; J: TRBJ2-7; V: TRBV6-5; CDR3: CAGCGVAEQYF; DNA: TGTGCCGGCTGCGGGGTAGCCGAGCAGTACTTC
D: TRBD2; J: TRBJ2-5; V: TRBV18; CDR3: CASSPRLAGLQETQYF; DNA: TGTGCCAGCTCACCTCGACTAGCGGGCCTACAAGAGACCCAGTACTTC
D: TRBD2; J: TRBJ2-2; V: TRBV4-2; CDR3: CASSQETSGGRTGELFF; DNA: TGTGCCAGCAGCCAAGAGACTAGCGGAGGACGGACCGGGGAGCTGTTTTTT
D: TRBD2; J: TRBJ2-7; V: TRBV7-2; CDR3: CASSLVSGASSYEQYF; DNA: TGTGCCAGCAGCTTAGTAAGCGGGGCCAGCTCCTACGAGCAGTACTTC
D: TRBD2; J: TRBJ2-5; V: TRBV5-6; CDR3: CASSALRVLAGETQYF; DNA: TGTGCCAGCAGCGCACTTAGGGTACTAGCGGGAGAGACCCAGTACTTC
D: NA; J: TRBJ2-1; V: TRBV27; CDR3: CASSIGRGRSSYNEQFF; DNA: TGTGCCAGCAGTATCGGGCGCGGCAGAAGCTCCTACAATGAGCAGTTCTTC
D: NA; J: TRBJ2-1; V: TRBV9; CDR3: CASSVAGYYNEQFF; DNA: TGTGCCAGCAGCGTAGCGGGGTACTACAATGAGCAGTTCTTC
D: NA; J: TRBJ2-6; V: TRBV6-6; CDR3: CASRADNSGANVLTF; DNA: TGTGCCAGCAGGGCCGATAACTCTGGGGCCAACGTCCTGACTTTC
D: TRBD1; J: TRBJ2-1; V: TRBV27; CDR3: CASSSAGTGSNEQFF; DNA: TGTGCCAGCAGTAGTGCTGGGACAGGGAGTAATGAGCAGTTCTTC
D: NA; J: TRBJ1-2; V: TRBV29-1; CDR3: CSVNGTRADGYTF; DNA: TGCAGCGTCAACGGGACAAGGGCGGATGGCTACACCTTC
D: NA; J: TRBJ2-3; V: TRBV19; CDR3: CASSSQDPGTQYF; DNA: TGTGCCAGTAGTTCCCAGGACCCAGGGACGCAGTATTTT
D: NA; J: TRBJ1-5; V: TRBV10-3; CDR3: CAISAGGDGNQPQHF; DNA: TGTGCCATCAGTGCCGGAGGGGACGGCAATCAGCCCCAGCATTTT
D: NA; J: TRBJ2-7; V: TRBV6-5; CDR3: CASRPATLSYEQYF; DNA: TGTGCCAGCAGGCCGGCGACACTCTCCTACGAGCAGTACTTC
D: NA; J: TRBJ2-4; V: TRBV5-6; CDR3: CASSLRASGTKNIQYF; DNA: TGTGCCAGCAGCTTGAGAGCTTCCGGTACCAAAAACATTCAGTACTTC
D: NA; J: TRBJ2-2; V: TRBV5-1; CDR3: CASSRTANTGELFF; DNA: TGCGCCAGCAGTCGGACAGCGAACACCGGGGAGCTGTTTTTT
D: TRBD1; J: TRBJ2-7; V: TRBV28; CDR3: CASSPGQVRFGMQYF; DNA: TGTGCCAGCAGTCCCGGACAGGTTCGTTTTGGGATGCAGTACTTC
D: TRBD1; J: TRBJ2-6; V: TRBV10-1; CDR3: CASSEGQGSGANVLTF; DNA: TGCGCCAGCAGTGAGGGACAGGGGAGCGGGGCCAACGTCCTGACTTTC
D: NA; J: TRBJ1-4; V: TRBV5-4; CDR3: CASSLRQGNEKLFF; DNA: TGTGCCAGCAGCTTGCGGCAGGGGAATGAAAAACTGTTTTTT